This T cell receptor beta chain was profiled in a study of blood T cell repertoires in COVID-19. The ends were cut back, 7 bases at V and 6 bases at J, with 11 bases in the middle. CDR1 and CDR2 from the germline V gene are SGHDT and YYEEEE. The CDR3 has 12 residues. This clone was counted a few times. Followed over time, Seattle patients had been enrolled while infection was active. TCRdb's copy holds only in-frame clones and misses some; the assay was immunoSEQ multiplex PCR. This table holds about 130,000 clones, 65% to 85% found once. This TCR was sampled from a man aged 30 to 45 with COVID-19, enrolled during active disease. Sequences were obtained from peripheral blood. This chain links TRBV5-6 with TRBJ2-1; D gene ambiguous. The CDR3 DNA reads TGTGCCAGCTCCCTCCCCCTCAATGAGCAGTTCTTC. Translating gives CASSLPLNEQFF. Full variable domain (outside the CDR3, taken from reference TRBV5-6 and TRBJ2-1): DAGVTQSPTHLIKTRGQQVTLRCSPKSGHDTVSWYQQALGQGPQFIFQYYEEEERQRGNFPDRFSGHQFPNYSSELNVNALLLGDSALYLCASSLPLNEQFFGPGTRLTVL.